Each of the 20 T cell receptor beta chains below was sequenced from the same sample in a study of T cell responses to AZD1222 COVID-19 vaccine. Profiling relied on immunoSEQ multiplex PCR, and the TCRdb table lists in-frame clones only, not all of them. In the table there are about 110,000 clones, about 85% of which are singletons. The sample was peripheral blood, taken on day 0 of AZD1222 vaccination. The receptors shown here come from an adult in good health.

The rearrangement links TRBV12-3 or TRBV12-4 to TRBJ1-2; D perhaps matches TRBD1 (5 bases). V lost 3 bases, J lost 8 bases, and 10 bases lay in between. The CDR3 is 12 residues long. The CDR3: CASSLGLQGYTF. The CDR3 DNA follows: TGTGCCAGCAGTTTGGGACTTCAGGGCTACACCTTC.

CDR3 region: CASSPRTGNSPLHF. CDR3 sequence (DNA): TGTGCCAGCAGCCCTCGGACAGGGAATTCACCCCTCCACTTT. The rearrangement links TRBV7-2 to TRBJ1-6; the match to TRBD1 covers 8 bases. V shed 5 bases, J shed 7 bases, and the junction held 4 bases outside the gene matches. CDR3 size: 14 residues. Germline lookup yields CDR1 SGHTA and CDR2 FQGNSA.

In DNA, the CDR3 is TGTGCCAGCAGCTCCATGGGGGTCAACGAGCAGTACTTC. It translates to CASSSMGVNEQYF. The chain has TRBV2 and TRBJ2-7; perhaps D is TRBD1 or TRBD2 (5 bases each). This CDR3 contains 13 residues. V shed 6 bases and J shed 5 bases, with 14 bases lying between them. From germline, CDR1 is SNHLY and CDR2 FYNNEI.

The CDR3 reads CSAGQTLYGYTF. The CDR3 DNA sequence: TGCAGCGCGGGCCAGACCCTCTATGGCTACACCTTC. The chain links TRBV29-1 to TRBJ1-2; D remains unclear. Germline V gene lookup returns CDR1 SQVTM and CDR2 ANQGSEA. There are 12 residues in the CDR3. V lost 7 bases to trimming and J lost 4 bases, with 13 bases between them.

This chain uses TRBV4-1 with TRBJ1-3; D call uncertain. The CDR3 consists of 17 residues. Germline V gene data show CDR1 as MGHRA and CDR2 as YSYEKL. The V gene lost 1 base and the J gene lost 2 bases, with 15 bases spanning the gap. In DNA, the CDR3 is TGCGCCAGCAGCCAAGGAGTCACAAATGCGCCTGGAAACACCATATATTTT. Encoded protein: CASSQGVTNAPGNTIYF.

Here the CDR3 reads CASSSRDRYGYTF. The CDR3 nucleotides are TGCGCCAGCAGCTCCCGGGACAGATATGGCTACACCTTC. The rearrangement joins TRBV5-1 to TRBJ1-2, with 7 nucleotides matching TRBD1. The germline CDR1 and CDR2 sequences are SGHRS and YFSETQ. CDR3 length equals 13 residues. V was pared by 3 bases and J by 5 bases, with 4 bases of the junction left unmatched.

This chain joins TRBV7-9 and TRBJ1-2; possible D gene TRBD1, 5 bases. Trimming removed 1 base at V and 7 bases at J, with 10 bases between. This CDR3 comprises 13 residues. The germline V gene encodes CDR1 SEHNR and CDR2 FQNEAQ (reference sequence). CDR3 amino acids: CASSLVAGSGYTF. For the CDR3, the DNA is TGTGCCAGCAGCTTAGTGGCAGGGAGTGGCTACACCTTC.

As concerns this clone: An end of the junction differs from the germline gene, which may be a read error. The chain recombines TRBV5-1 with TRBJ2-3; a weak D match, TRBD2 (6 bases). Germline lookup yields CDR1 SGHRS and CDR2 YFSETQ. The CDR3 length is 16 residues. The DNA of the CDR3 is TGCGCCAGCAGCTTGGGGGTAGCGGAAGCCACATATACGCAGTATTTT. It encodes CASSLGVAEATYTQYF.

The chain employs TRBV4-1 and TRBJ2-3; possibly TRBD1 for D (5 bases). CDR3 length: 16 residues. The germline V gene encodes CDR1 MGHRA and CDR2 YSYEKL. V was clipped by 0 bases and J by 1 base, with 11 bases between them. This chain's CDR3 is CASSQEPGMGTDTQYF. CDR3 DNA sequence: TGCGCCAGCAGCCAAGAGCCAGGGATGGGCACAGATACGCAGTATTTT.

The genes are TRBV28 and TRBJ1-2, with D uncertain. V lost 4 bases and J 2 bases, leaving 5 bases between the germline ends. The CDR3 length is 12 residues. CDR1 and CDR2 from the germline V gene are MDHEN and SYDVKM. CDR3 bases: TGTGCCAGCAGTTATCTAAACTATGGCTACACCTTC. This sequence encodes CASSYLNYGYTF.

The J gene is TRBJ2-5, the V gene TRBV12-3 or TRBV12-4; D is unresolved. CDR3 length equals 12 residues. V shed 3 bases and J shed 5 bases, with 7 bases lying between them. The CDR3 reads CASSFPRETQYF. For the CDR3, the DNA is TGTGCCAGCAGTTTTCCCCGGGAGACCCAGTACTTC.

This clone was seen a single time. The gene calls are TRBV7-9 and TRBJ1-4; 7 bases are shared with TRBD1. There are 15 residues in the CDR3. J gave up 0 bases and V 5 bases, and 3 bases lay outside the gene matches. The germline CDR1 and CDR2 sequences are SEHNR and FQNEAQ (reference sequence). This CDR3 is CASSPQGATNEKLFF. The CDR3 DNA sequence: TGTGCCAGCAGCCCCCAGGGGGCAACTAATGAAAAACTGTTTTTT.

This clone has only one observation. The rearrangement joins TRBV5-1 to TRBJ2-3; either TRBD1 or TRBD2 may supply D (5 bases each). Germline lookup yields CDR1 SGHRS and CDR2 YFSETQ. V lost 5 bases and J 1 base, leaving 8 bases between the germline ends. This CDR3 is built from 13 residues. DNA for the CDR3: TGCGCCAGCAGGAGAGGGGGCACAGATACGCAGTATTTT. Protein product: CASRRGGTDTQYF.

The J gene is TRBJ1-6, the V gene TRBV15; D gene uncertain. V shed 1 base and J shed 1 base, with 11 bases lying between them. The CDR3 has 17 amino acids. Germline CDR1 LNHNV, CDR2 YYDKDF (reference sequence). CDR3 bases: TGTGCCACCAGCAGAGGGGCCCCCGGTTCCTATAATTCACCCCTCCACTTT. Amino acids: CATSRGAPGSYNSPLHF.

This sequence joins TRBV20-1 and TRBJ2-1; 13 nucleotides align to TRBD2. After removal of 3 bases from V and 6 bases from J, the junction contained 11 bases not matched to a gene. Germline CDR1 reads DFQATT; CDR2 reads SNEGSKA (reference sequence). This CDR3 is built from 17 residues. The CDR3 loop is CSASPLRTSGSSNEQFF. DNA of the CDR3: TGCAGTGCTAGTCCCCTTAGGACTAGCGGGAGTTCCAATGAGCAGTTCTTC.

This chain connects TRBV7-9 to TRBJ1-2, with 7 bases lining up with TRBD1. The CDR3 contains 12 residues. The germline gives CDR1 SEHNR, CDR2 FQNEAQ (reference sequence). With V trimmed by 11 bases and J by 8 bases, 11 bases remained unmatched. CDR3 nucleotide sequence: TGTGCCGCCCCAACAGGGGCAGGGGGCTACACCTTC. It yields the protein CAAPTGAGGYTF.

The rearrangement uses TRBV11-2 and TRBJ2-7, with D possibly being TRBD1 (6 bases). V was cut by 2 bases and J by 0 bases, with 11 bases left in between. Germline V gene data show CDR1 as SGHAT and CDR2 as FQNNGV. CDR3 length: 15 residues. CDR3 sequence: CASSLSRDISYEQYF. CDR3 DNA sequence: TGTGCCAGCAGCTTAAGTCGGGACATCTCCTACGAGCAGTACTTC.

The V call is TRBV19, the J call TRBJ2-3; D possibly matches TRBD1 or TRBD2 (5 bases each). CDR3 length: 14 amino acids. Germline CDR1 LNHDA, CDR2 SQIVND (reference sequence). The ends were cut back, 7 bases at V and 1 base at J, with 12 bases in the middle. The CDR3 protein is CASTRRGGTDTQYF. The CDR3 DNA reads TGTGCCAGTACTCGAAGGGGAGGCACAGATACGCAGTATTTT.

This chain connects TRBV27 to TRBJ2-2, with 9 bases lining up with TRBD1. The CDR3 has 18 amino acids. With V trimmed by 1 base and J by 1 base, 7 bases remained unmatched. The germline V gene encodes CDR1 MNHEY and CDR2 SMNVEV (reference sequence). CDR3 DNA sequence: TGTGCCAGCAGTTTATATGCGCCGGGACAGGGGAACACCGGGGAGCTGTTTTTT. Amino acids: CASSLYAPGQGNTGELFF.

V usage is TRBV25-1 and J usage is TRBJ1-1, with 8 bases matching TRBD1. This CDR3 contains 12 residues. Trimming removed 8 bases from V and 11 bases from J; junction bases left unmatched: 10. Per germline, CDR1 MGHDK and CDR2 SYGVNS. The CDR3 nucleotides are TGTGCCAGCGGTAGGTCAGGGGACAGGGCTTTCTTT. The encoded protein is CASGRSGDRAFF.